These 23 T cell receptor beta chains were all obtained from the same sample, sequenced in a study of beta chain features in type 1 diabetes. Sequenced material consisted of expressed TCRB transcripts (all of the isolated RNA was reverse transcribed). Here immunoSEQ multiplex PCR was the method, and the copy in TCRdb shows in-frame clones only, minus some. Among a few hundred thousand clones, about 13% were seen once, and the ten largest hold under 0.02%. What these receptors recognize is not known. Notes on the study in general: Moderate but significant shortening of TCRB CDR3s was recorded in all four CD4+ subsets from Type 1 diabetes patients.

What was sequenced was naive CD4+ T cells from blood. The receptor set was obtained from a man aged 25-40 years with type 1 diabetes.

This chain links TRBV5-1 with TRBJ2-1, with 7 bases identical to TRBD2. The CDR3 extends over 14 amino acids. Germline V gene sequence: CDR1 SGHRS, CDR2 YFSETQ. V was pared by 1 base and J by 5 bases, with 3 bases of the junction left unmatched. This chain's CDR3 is CASSLTGGDNEQFF. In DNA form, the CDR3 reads TGCGCCAGCAGCTTGACGGGAGGAGACAATGAGCAGTTCTTC.

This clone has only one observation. CDR3: CAGRGHYAFF. The CDR3 bases are TGTGCCGGCAGGGGGCATTACGCTTTCTTT. V gene TRBV30 combines with J gene TRBJ1-1, with TRBD1 matching over 8 bases. V trimming: 8 bases; J trimming: 11 bases; junction bases outside the gene matches: 7. The CDR3 covers 10 residues. Germline V gene data show CDR1 as GTSNPN and CDR2 as SVGIG (reference sequence). The whole variable domain, filled in from reference TRBV30 and TRBJ1-1, reads SQTIHQWPATLVQPVGSPLSLECTVEGTSNPNLYWYRQAAGRGLQLLFYSVGIGQISSEVPQNLSASRPQDRQFILSSKKLLLSDSGFYLCAGRGHYAFFGQGTRLTVV.

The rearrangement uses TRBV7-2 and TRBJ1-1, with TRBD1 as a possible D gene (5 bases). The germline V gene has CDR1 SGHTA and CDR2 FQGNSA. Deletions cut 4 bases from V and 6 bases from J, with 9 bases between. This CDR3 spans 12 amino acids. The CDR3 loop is CASSSRVAEAFF. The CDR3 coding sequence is TGTGCCAGCAGCTCCAGGGTGGCTGAAGCTTTCTTT.

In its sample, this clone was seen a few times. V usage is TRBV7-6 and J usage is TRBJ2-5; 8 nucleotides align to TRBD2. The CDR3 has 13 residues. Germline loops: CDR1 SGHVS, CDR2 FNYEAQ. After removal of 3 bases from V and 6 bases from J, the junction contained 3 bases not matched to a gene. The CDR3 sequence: CASSFGGGKTQYF. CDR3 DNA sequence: TGTGCCAGCAGCTTCGGCGGGGGGAAGACCCAGTACTTC.

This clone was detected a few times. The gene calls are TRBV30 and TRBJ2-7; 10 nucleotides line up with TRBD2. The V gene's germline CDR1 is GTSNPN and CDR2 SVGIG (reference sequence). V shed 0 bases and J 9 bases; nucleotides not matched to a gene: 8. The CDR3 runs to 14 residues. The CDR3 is CAWSVLAGPTGQYF. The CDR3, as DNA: TGTGCCTGGAGTGTACTAGCGGGGCCTACGGGGCAGTACTTC.

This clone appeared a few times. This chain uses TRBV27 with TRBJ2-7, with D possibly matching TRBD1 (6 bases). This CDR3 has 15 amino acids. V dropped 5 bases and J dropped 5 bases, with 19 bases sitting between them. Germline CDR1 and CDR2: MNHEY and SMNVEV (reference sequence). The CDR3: CASSTPSLGGDEQYF. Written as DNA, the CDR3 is TGTGCCAGCAGTACCCCCAGCCTTGGGGGCGACGAGCAGTACTTC.

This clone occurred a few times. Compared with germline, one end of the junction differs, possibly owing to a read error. The CDR3 DNA reads as TGTGCTAGCAGCTTAGACTCCTCGAGCCGGGAGCAGTTCTTC. This sequence encodes CASSLDSSSREQFF. V usage is TRBV7-7 and J usage is TRBJ2-1; D not certain. CDR1 is SSHAT, CDR2 FNYEAQ, per germline (reference sequence). The CDR3 extends over 14 amino acids.

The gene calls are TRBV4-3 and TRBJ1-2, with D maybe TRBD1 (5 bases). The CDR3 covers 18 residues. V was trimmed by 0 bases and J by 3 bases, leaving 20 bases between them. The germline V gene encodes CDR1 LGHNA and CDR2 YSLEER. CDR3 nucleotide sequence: TGCGCCAGCAGCCAAGACTGGCAGGGAAGGTCGGCTTACTATGGCTACACCTTC. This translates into CASSQDWQGRSAYYGYTF.

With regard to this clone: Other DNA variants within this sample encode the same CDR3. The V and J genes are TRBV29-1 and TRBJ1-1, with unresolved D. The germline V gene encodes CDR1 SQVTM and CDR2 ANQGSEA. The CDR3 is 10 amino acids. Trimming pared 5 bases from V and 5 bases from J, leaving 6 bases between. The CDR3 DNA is TGCAGCGTTAGAGGTACTGAAGCTTTCTTT. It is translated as CSVRGTEAFF. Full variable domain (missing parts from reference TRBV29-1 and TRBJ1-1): SAVISQKPSRDICQRGTSLTIQCQVDSQVTMMFWYRQQPGQSLTLIATANQGSEATYESGFVIDKFPISRPNLTFSTLTVSNMSPEDSSIYLCSVRGTEAFFGQGTRLTVV.

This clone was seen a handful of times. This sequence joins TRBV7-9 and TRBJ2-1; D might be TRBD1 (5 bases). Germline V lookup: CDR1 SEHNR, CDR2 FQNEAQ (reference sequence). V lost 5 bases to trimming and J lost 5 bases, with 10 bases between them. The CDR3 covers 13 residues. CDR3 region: CASSNRRDNEQFF. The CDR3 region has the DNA TGTGCCAGCAGCAACAGGCGAGACAATGAGCAGTTCTTC.

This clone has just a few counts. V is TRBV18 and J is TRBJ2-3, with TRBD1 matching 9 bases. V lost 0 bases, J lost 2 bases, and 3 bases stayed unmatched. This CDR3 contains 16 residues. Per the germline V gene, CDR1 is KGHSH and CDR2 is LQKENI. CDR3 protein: CASSPPGQGNTDTQYF. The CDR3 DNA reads TGTGCCAGCTCACCACCGGGACAGGGAAACACAGATACGCAGTATTTT.

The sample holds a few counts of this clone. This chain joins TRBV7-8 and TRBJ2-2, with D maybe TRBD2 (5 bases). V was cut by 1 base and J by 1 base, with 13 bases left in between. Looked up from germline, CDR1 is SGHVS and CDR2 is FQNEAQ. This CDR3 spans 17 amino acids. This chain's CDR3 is CASSLVRPGRNTGELFF. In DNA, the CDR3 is TGTGCCAGCAGCTTAGTTCGTCCGGGGAGGAACACCGGGGAGCTGTTTTTT.

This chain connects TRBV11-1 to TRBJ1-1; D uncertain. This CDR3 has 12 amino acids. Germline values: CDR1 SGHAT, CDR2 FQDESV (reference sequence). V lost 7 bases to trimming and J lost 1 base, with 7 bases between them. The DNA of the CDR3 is TGTGCCAGCAAAAGCCAGAACACTGAAGCTTTCTTT. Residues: CASKSQNTEAFF. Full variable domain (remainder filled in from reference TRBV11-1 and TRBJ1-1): EAEVAQSPRYKITEKSQAVAFWCDPISGHATLYWYRQILGQGPELLVQFQDESVVDDSQLPKDRFSAERLKGVDSTLKIQPAELGDSAMYLCASKSQNTEAFFGQGTRLTVV.

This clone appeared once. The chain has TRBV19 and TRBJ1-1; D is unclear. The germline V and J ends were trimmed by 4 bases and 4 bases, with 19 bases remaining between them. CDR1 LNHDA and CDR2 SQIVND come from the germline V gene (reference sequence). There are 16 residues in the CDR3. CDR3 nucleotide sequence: TGTGCCAGTAGTACCCTAAATGGAGGGAAGGCCACTGAAGCTTTCTTT. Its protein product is CASSTLNGGKATEAFF. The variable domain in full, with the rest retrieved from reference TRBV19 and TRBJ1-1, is DGGITQSPKYLFRKEGQNVTLSCEQNLNHDAMYWYRQDPGQGLRLIYYSQIVNDFQKGDIAEGYSVSREKKESFPLTVTSAQKNPTAFYLCASSTLNGGKATEAFFGQGTRLTVV.

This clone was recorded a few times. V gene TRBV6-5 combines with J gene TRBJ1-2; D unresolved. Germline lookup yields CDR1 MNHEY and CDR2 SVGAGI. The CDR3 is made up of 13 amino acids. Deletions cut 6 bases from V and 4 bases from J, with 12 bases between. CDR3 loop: CASRTTDLYGYTF. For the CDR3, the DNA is TGTGCCAGCAGAACAACAGATCTCTATGGCTACACCTTC.

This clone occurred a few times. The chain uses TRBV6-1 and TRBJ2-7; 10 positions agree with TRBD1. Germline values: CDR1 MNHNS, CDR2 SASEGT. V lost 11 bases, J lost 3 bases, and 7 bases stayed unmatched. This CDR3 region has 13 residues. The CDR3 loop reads CAGYGTGDYEQYF. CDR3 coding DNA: TGTGCCGGGTACGGGACAGGGGACTACGAGCAGTACTTC.

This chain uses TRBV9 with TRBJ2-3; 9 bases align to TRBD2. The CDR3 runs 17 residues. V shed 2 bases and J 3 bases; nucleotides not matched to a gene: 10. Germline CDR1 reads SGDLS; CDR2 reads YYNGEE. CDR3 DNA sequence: TGTGCCAGCAGCGTCCAAGGGCTAGCGGGATCAACAGATACGCAGTATTTT. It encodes CASSVQGLAGSTDTQYF.

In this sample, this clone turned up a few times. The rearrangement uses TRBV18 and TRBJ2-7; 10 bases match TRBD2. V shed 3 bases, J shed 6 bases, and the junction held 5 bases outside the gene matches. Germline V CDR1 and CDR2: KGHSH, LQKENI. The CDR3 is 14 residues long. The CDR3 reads CASSPLAGASEQYF. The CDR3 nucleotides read TGTGCCAGCTCACCTCTAGCGGGAGCAAGCGAGCAGTACTTC. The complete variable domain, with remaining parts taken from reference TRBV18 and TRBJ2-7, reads NAGVMQNPRHLVRRRGQEARLRCSPMKGHSHVYWYRQLPEEGLKFMVYLQKENIIDESGMPKERFSAEFPKEGPSILRIQQVVRGDSAAYFCASSPLAGASEQYFGPGTRLTVT.

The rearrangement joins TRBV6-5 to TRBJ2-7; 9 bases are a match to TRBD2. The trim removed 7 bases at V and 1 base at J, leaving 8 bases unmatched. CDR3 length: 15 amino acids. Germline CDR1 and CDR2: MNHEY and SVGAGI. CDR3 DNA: TGTGCCAGCACAAGGACTAGCGCCGAATCCTACGAGCAGTACTTC. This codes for CASTRTSAESYEQYF.

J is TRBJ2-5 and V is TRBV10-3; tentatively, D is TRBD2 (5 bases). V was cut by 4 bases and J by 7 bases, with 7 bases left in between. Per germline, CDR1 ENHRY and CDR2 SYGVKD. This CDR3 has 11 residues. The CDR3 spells CAISVEGTQYF. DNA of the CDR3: TGTGCCATCAGTGTAGAGGGGACCCAGTACTTC.

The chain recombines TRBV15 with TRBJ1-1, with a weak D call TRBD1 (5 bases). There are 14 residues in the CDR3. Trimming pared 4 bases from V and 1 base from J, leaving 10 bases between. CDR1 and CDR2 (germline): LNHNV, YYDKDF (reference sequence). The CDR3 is CATSIIQENTEAFF. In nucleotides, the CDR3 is TGTGCCACCAGCATAATACAGGAGAACACTGAAGCTTTCTTT.

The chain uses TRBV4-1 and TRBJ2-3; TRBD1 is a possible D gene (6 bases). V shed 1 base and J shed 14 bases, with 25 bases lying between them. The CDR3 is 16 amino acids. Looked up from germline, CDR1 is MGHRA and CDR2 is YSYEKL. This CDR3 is CASSQGRGRDTQYLYF. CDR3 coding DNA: TGCGCCAGCAGCCAAGGCAGGGGACGGGATACGCAGTATTTGTATTTT.

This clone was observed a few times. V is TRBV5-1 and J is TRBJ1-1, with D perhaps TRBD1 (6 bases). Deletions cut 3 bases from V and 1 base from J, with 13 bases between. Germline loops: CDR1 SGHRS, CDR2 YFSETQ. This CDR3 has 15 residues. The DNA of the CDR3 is TGCGCCAGCAGCTCTCGGGCAGGGGAGAACACTGAAGCTTTCTTT. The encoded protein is CASSSRAGENTEAFF.